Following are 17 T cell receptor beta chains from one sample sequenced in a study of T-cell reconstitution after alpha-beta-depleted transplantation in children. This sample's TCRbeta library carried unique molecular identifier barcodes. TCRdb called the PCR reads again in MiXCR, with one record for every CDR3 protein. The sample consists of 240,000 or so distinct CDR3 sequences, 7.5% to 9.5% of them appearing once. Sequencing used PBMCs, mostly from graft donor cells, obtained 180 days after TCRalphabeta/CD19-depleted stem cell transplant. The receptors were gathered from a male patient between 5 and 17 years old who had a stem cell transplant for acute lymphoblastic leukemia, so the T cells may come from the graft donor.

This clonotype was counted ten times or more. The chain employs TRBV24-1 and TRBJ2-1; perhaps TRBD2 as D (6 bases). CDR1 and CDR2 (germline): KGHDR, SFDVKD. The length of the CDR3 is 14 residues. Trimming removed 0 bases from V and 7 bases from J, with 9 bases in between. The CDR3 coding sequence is TGTGCCACCAGTGATTTGTATCTAGCGAATGAGCAGTTCTTC. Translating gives CATSDLYLANEQFF.

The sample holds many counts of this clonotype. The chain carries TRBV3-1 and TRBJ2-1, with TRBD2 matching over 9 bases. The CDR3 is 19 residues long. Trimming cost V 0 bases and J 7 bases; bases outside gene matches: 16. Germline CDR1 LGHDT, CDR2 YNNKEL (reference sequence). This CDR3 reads CASSQDGGTSRRGRNEQFF. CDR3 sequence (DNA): TGTGCCAGCAGCCAAGATGGGGGGACTAGCCGGAGAGGAAGGAATGAGCAGTTCTTC.

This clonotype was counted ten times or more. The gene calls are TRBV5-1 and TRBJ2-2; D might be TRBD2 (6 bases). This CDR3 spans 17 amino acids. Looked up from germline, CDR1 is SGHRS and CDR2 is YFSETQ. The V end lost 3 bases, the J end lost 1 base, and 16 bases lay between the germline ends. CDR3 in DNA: TGCGCCAGCAGCTCCCCGGTACGGGGACTGAACACCGGGGAGCTGTTTTTT. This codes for CASSSPVRGLNTGELFF.

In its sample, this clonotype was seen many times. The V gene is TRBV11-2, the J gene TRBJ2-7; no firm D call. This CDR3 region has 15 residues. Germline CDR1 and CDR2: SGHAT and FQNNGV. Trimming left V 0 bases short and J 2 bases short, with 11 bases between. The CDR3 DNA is TGTGCCAGCAGCTTAGATTCGGCCATCCCCTACGAGCAGTACTTC. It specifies CASSLDSAIPYEQYF.

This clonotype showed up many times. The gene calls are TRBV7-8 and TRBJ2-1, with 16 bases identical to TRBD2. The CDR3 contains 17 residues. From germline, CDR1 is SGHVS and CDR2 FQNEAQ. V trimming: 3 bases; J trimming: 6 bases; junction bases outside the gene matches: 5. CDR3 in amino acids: CASSFPGTSGRANEQFF. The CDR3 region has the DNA TGTGCCAGCAGCTTCCCCGGGACTAGCGGGAGGGCCAATGAGCAGTTCTTC.

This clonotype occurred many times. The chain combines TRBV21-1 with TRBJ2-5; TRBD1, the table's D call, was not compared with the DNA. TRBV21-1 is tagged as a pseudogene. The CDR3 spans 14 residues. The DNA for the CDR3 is TGTGCCAGCGCCCCACGGGGGAACTCGAAGACCCAGTACTTC. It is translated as CASAPRGNSKTQYF.

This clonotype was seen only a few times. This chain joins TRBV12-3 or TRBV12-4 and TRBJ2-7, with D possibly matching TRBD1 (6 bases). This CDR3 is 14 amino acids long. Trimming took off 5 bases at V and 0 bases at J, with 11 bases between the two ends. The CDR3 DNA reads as TGTGCCAGCAGTCTACAGACAGGCTCCTACGAGCAGTACTTC. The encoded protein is CASSLQTGSYEQYF.

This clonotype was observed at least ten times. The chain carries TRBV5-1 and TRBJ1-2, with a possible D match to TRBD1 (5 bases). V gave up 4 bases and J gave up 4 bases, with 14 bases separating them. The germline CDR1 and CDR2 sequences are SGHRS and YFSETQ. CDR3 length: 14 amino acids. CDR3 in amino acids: CASSIRDRSYGYTF. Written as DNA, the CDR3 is TGCGCCAGCAGCATCCGGGACCGGAGCTATGGCTACACCTTC.

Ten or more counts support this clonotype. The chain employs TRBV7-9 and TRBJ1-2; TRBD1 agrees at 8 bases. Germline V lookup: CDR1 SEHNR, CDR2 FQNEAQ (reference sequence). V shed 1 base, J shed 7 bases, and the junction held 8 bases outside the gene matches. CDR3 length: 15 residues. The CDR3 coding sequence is TGTGCCAGCAGCTTAGACGGCAGGGGGCTTCGTGGCTACACCTTC. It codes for CASSLDGRGLRGYTF.

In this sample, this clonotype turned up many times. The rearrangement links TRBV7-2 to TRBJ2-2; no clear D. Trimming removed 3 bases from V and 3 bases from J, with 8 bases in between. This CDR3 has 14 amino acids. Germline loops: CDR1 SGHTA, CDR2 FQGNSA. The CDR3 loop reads CASSFGLYTGELFF. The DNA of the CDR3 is TGTGCCAGCAGCTTCGGGTTATACACCGGGGAGCTGTTTTTT.

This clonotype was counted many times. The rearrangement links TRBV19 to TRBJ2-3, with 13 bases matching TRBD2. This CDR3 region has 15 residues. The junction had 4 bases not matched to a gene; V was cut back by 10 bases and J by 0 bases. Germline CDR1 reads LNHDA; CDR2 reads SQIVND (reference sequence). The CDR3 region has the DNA TGTGCCACCAGGGGACTAGCGGGGAGCACAGATACGCAGTATTTT. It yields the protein CATRGLAGSTDTQYF.

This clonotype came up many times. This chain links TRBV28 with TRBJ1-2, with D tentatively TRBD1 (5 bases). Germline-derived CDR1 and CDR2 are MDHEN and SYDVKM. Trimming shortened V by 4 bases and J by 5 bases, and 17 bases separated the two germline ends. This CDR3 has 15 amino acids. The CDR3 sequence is CASSYPGRNLYGYTF. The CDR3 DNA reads TGTGCCAGCAGTTATCCGGGACGGAACCTTTATGGCTACACCTTC.

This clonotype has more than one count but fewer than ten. The CDR3 is CASSYSLSGGLNTGELFF. CDR3 sequence (DNA): TGTGCCAGCAGTTACTCGCTTAGCGGGGGGCTAAACACCGGGGAGCTGTTTTTT. The chain joins TRBV6-5 to TRBJ2-2, with 10 bases identical to TRBD2. The CDR3 sequence is 18 residues long. Germline values: CDR1 MNHEY, CDR2 SVGAGI. V was clipped by 0 bases and J by 2 bases; unmatched bases: 6.

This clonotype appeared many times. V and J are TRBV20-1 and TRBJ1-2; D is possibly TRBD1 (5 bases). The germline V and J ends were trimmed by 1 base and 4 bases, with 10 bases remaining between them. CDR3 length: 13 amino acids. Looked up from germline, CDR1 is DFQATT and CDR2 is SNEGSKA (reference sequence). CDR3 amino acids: CSARAVGTYGYTF. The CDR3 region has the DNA TGCAGTGCTAGAGCGGTAGGGACCTATGGCTACACCTTC.

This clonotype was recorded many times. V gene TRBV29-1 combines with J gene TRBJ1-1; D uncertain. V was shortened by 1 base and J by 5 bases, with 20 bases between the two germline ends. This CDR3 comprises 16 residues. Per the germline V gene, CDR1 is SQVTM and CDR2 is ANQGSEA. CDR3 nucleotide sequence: TGCAGCGTTGAAGCTTCCCGGTTTGGGGTCCAGACTGAAGCTTTCTTT. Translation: CSVEASRFGVQTEAFF. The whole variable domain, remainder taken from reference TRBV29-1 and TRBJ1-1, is SAVISQKPSRDICQRGTSLTIQCQVDSQVTMMFWYRQQPGQSLTLIATANQGSEATYESGFVIDKFPISRPNLTFSTLTVSNMSPEDSSIYLCSVEASRFGVQTEAFFGQGTRLTVV.

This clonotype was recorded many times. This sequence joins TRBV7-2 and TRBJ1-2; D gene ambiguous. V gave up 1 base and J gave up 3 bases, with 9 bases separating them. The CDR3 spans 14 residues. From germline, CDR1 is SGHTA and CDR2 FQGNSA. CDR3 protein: CASSLGEWDYGYTF. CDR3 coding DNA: TGTGCCAGCAGCTTAGGGGAGTGGGACTATGGCTACACCTTC.

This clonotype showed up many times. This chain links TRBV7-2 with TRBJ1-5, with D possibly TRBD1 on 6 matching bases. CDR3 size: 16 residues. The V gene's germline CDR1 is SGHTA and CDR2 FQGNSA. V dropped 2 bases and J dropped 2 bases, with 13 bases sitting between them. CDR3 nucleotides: TGTGCCAGCAGCTTACTTAGGGGGTCAGGCAATCAGCCCCAGCATTTT. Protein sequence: CASSLLRGSGNQPQHF.